The 5 T cell receptor beta chains reported below all come from one sample, sequenced in a study of Graves' ophthalmopathy and Graves' hyperthyroidism. From RNA, the CDR3 regions of TCR beta chains were amplified and sequenced. HTBI primers served in a first-round RT-PCR, which a second-round multiplex PCR followed. TCRdb re-derived calls from the multiplex PCR reads in MiXCR, one entry per CDR3 protein. The profile shows fewer than 650,000 distinct CDR3 sequences, about a fifth of them singletons. Sequencing was done on a sample of peripheral blood. The receptor set was obtained from a woman in her late teens or twenties with stable Graves' hyperthyroidism. Some clones in this sample may be carry-over from other donors' samples.

The chain uses TRBV7-8 and TRBJ2-7, with 7 bases fitting TRBD2. The V gene end was trimmed by 5 bases and the J gene end by 4 bases; junction bases not matched to a gene: 11. CDR1 is SGHVS, CDR2 FQNEAQ, per germline. The CDR3 sequence is 15 residues long. The CDR3 here is CASSLSPGGNYEQYF. In DNA form, the CDR3 reads TGTGCCAGCAGCCTATCCCCGGGGGGAAATTACGAGCAGTACTTC.

This clonotype was counted at least ten times. The V and J genes are TRBV29-1 and TRBJ1-2; unclear D gene. Per the germline V gene, CDR1 is SQVTM and CDR2 is ANQGSEA. The CDR3 spans 11 residues. V shed 6 bases and J shed 5 bases, with 10 bases lying between them. The CDR3 reads CSVPAGYGYTF. CDR3 coding DNA: TGCAGCGTGCCCGCCGGGTATGGCTACACCTTC.

This clonotype was picked up many times. The J gene is TRBJ2-7, the V gene TRBV6-5; 8 bases map to TRBD1. This CDR3 is built from 15 residues. Trimming at V came to 0 bases and at J to 5 bases, leaving 6 bases not matched to a gene. Germline V gene data show CDR1 as MNHEY and CDR2 as SVGAGI. This chain's CDR3 is CASSYSSGGQDEQYF. For the CDR3, the DNA is TGTGCCAGCAGTTACTCCTCAGGGGGCCAAGACGAGCAGTACTTC.

This clonotype appeared a few times. A much larger clone sits a single nucleotide away, making a read error possible. V and J are TRBV20-1 and TRBJ1-5; the D gene is possibly TRBD1 (6 bases). The CDR3 is made up of 15 amino acids. Per germline, CDR1 DFQATT and CDR2 SNEGSKA (reference sequence). The CDR3 sequence is CSARDAGRDNQPRHF. Here the CDR3 DNA reads TGCAGTGCTAGAGATGCAGGGAGGGACAATCAGCCCCGGCATTTT.

This clonotype has ten or more counts. The rearrangement joins TRBV2 to TRBJ2-7; D possibly corresponds to TRBD1 (5 bases). This CDR3 is built from 13 residues. Trimming pared 3 bases from V and 5 bases from J, leaving 11 bases between. Germline lookup yields CDR1 SNHLY and CDR2 FYNNEI. Here the CDR3 DNA reads TGTGCCAGCAGTGATCGCAGGGAACACGAGCAGTACTTC. This codes for CASSDRREHEQYF.